These 30 T cell receptor beta chains were sequenced from one sample in a study of blood T cell repertoires in COVID-19. Data came from immunoSEQ multiplex PCR; TCRdb stores just in-frame clones and leaves some out. The repertoire holds about 97,000 clones, with approximately 90% as singletons. Sample: peripheral blood. The source is a human donor in a cohort sampled during active COVID-19.

CDR3 region: CASSSFTDRNYGYTF. The CDR3 nucleotides read TGTGCCAGCAGTTCCTTCACGGACAGGAACTATGGCTACACCTTC. The chain has TRBV27 and TRBJ1-2; 7 bases fit TRBD1. J was trimmed by 2 bases and V by 4 bases; bases with no gene match: 7. CDR1 and CDR2 (germline): MNHEY, SMNVEV (reference sequence). This CDR3 is built from 15 residues.

This clone was counted a single time. The chain combines TRBV25-1 with TRBJ1-4, with D maybe TRBD1 (5 bases). The CDR3 is 15 amino acids. Trimming removed 7 bases at V and 8 bases at J, with 20 bases between. Germline CDR1 is MGHDK and CDR2 is SYGVNS. In DNA form, the CDR3 reads TGTGCCAGCATGCCTCGTGGGGGGATGAGCGAAAAACTGTTTTTT. Encoded protein: CASMPRGGMSEKLFF.

The chain combines TRBV6-2 or TRBV6-3 with TRBJ1-1, with TRBD1 as a possible D gene (5 bases). Germline assignment: CDR1 MNHEY and CDR2 SVGEGT. The length of the CDR3 is 14 residues. The ends were cut back, 4 bases at V and 1 base at J, with 10 bases in the middle. The CDR3 protein is CASSWAGQNTEAFF. CDR3 DNA: TGTGCCAGCAGTTGGGCCGGACAGAACACTGAAGCTTTCTTT.

This clone was observed once. This chain links TRBV29-1 with TRBJ1-2; the D is unclear. The CDR3 runs to 11 residues. Trimming removed 3 bases at V and 4 bases at J, with 6 bases between. Per the germline V gene, CDR1 is SQVTM and CDR2 is ANQGSEA. The CDR3 sequence: CSVDGAYGYTF. DNA of the CDR3: TGCAGCGTTGACGGTGCCTATGGCTACACCTTC.

The chain links TRBV15 to TRBJ2-3, with D perhaps matching TRBD1 (6 bases). The CDR3 consists of 13 residues. Germline CDR1 and CDR2: LNHNV and YYDKDF (reference sequence). With 0 bases removed from V and 7 bases from J, the gap between germline ends came to 8 bases. As DNA, the CDR3 is TGTGCCACCAGCAGAGACAGGGGACATACGCAGTATTTT. Encoded protein: CATSRDRGHTQYF.

The chain is built from TRBV6-2 or TRBV6-3 and TRBJ2-7; D gene ambiguous. Trimming left V 5 bases short and J 5 bases short, with 7 bases between. The germline gives CDR1 MNHEY, CDR2 SVGEGT. CDR3 length equals 11 residues. The CDR3 reads CASSHGHEQYF. The CDR3 DNA is TGTGCCAGCAGTCATGGCCACGAGCAGTACTTC.

Note on this clone: A read error may account for a junction end that differs from germline. The rearrangement joins TRBV19 to TRBJ2-1; a weak D match, TRBD2 (6 bases). Germline V gives CDR1 LNHDA, CDR2 SQIVND (reference sequence). The CDR3 spans 13 residues. This CDR3 reads CASRTPPRERSLF. Written as DNA, the CDR3 is TGTGCCAGTAGGACCCCCCCCCGGGAGCGATCACTCTTC.

V and J are TRBV4-1 and TRBJ2-3; 13 bases map to TRBD2. This CDR3 is built from 20 residues. The germline V gene has CDR1 MGHRA and CDR2 YSYEKL. Losses at the gene ends were 3 bases for V and 0 bases for J; bases not matched to a gene: 12. The CDR3 loop is CASSHTGTSGTRGSTDTQYF. CDR3 coding DNA: TGCGCCAGCAGCCACACCGGGACTAGCGGGACCCGGGGGAGCACAGATACGCAGTATTTT.

This chain joins TRBV18 and TRBJ1-1; D remains unclear. CDR1 KGHSH and CDR2 LQKENI come from the germline V gene. Trimming left V 3 bases short and J 1 base short, with 6 bases between. This CDR3 comprises 13 residues. In DNA, the CDR3 is TGTGCCAGCTCACCCGCAGGGAACACTGAAGCTTTCTTT. Translating gives CASSPAGNTEAFF.

The V and J genes are TRBV4-1 and TRBJ2-7, with TRBD1 as a possible D gene (6 bases). Germline-derived CDR1 and CDR2 are MGHRA and YSYEKL. This CDR3 has 15 amino acids. Deletions cut 1 base from V and 3 bases from J, with 13 bases between. In DNA form, the CDR3 reads TGCGCCAGCAGCCAAGTTCAGGGACAAATCTACGAGCAGTACTTC. The encoded protein is CASSQVQGQIYEQYF.

The rearrangement links TRBV21-1 to TRBJ2-3; TRBD2 is taken as the D call from the table, unchecked against the DNA. TRBV21-1 is a pseudogene. This CDR3 contains 16 residues. The CDR3 reads CASSKAAGTSTPKQYF. CDR3 nucleotides: TGTGCCAGCAGCAAAGCAGCCGGGACTAGCACCCCCAAGCAGTATTTT.

This rearrangement joins TRBV3-1 (or the pseudogene TRBV3-2) to TRBJ2-3, with 8 bases lining up with TRBD2. CDR1 and CDR2 (germline): LGHDT, YNNKEL (reference sequence). Trimming cost V 4 bases and J 1 base; bases outside gene matches: 4. CDR3 size: 15 residues. The chain's CDR3 is CASSPSSGGTDTQYF. In DNA form, the CDR3 reads TGTGCCAGCAGCCCGAGTAGCGGGGGCACAGATACGCAGTATTTT.

This clone was counted a single time. The V gene is TRBV5-1, the J gene TRBJ2-3; 7 positions agree with TRBD2. Germline CDR1 reads SGHRS; CDR2 reads YFSETQ. J gave up 2 bases and V 3 bases, and 9 bases lay outside the gene matches. The CDR3 contains 16 residues. The CDR3 coding sequence is TGCGCCAGCAGCTATTACGCTAGCGGCACCACAGATACGCAGTATTTT. Translation gives CASSYYASGTTDTQYF.

This clone was recorded once. The rearrangement links TRBV12-2 to TRBJ2-7; no DNA check was done on the table's D call, TRBD1. TRBV12-2 is tagged as a pseudogene. CDR3 length: 14 residues. The CDR3 protein is CASRLTGSAYEQYF. CDR3 bases: TGTGCAAGTCGCTTAACAGGGAGTGCGTACGAGCAGTACTTC.

J is TRBJ2-7 and V is TRBV19; 8 bases are a match to TRBD1. Looked up from germline, CDR1 is LNHDA and CDR2 is SQIVND (reference sequence). This CDR3 is built from 16 residues. Unmatched junction bases numbered 7, after V lost 1 base and J lost 2 bases. Here the CDR3 DNA reads TGTGCCAGTAGTATAGGTGTAGGACAGGGCCCCTACGAGCAGTACTTC. Translated, it gives CASSIGVGQGPYEQYF.

The rearrangement uses TRBV19 and TRBJ2-5, with 11 bases fitting TRBD2. V dropped 3 bases and J dropped 4; count of bases not matched to a gene: 1. Per the germline V gene, CDR1 is LNHDA and CDR2 is SQIVND (reference sequence). This CDR3 region has 14 residues. CDR3 in amino acids: CASSISGGAETQYF. The CDR3 nucleotides are TGTGCCAGTAGTATTAGCGGGGGGGCAGAGACCCAGTACTTC.

V gene TRBV28 combines with J gene TRBJ1-6, with 11 bases that match TRBD1. From germline, CDR1 is MDHEN and CDR2 SYDVKM. Trimming cost V 3 bases and J 9 bases; bases outside gene matches: 7. CDR3 length: 16 residues. Here the CDR3 reads CASSFRTGGLGSPLHF. The CDR3 bases are TGTGCCAGCAGTTTCAGGACAGGGGGCCTGGGTTCACCCCTCCACTTT.

In its sample, this clone was seen once. The J gene is TRBJ2-5, the V gene TRBV7-9; D is perhaps TRBD1 (6 bases). Germline V CDR1 and CDR2: SEHNR, FQNEAQ (reference sequence). Trimming took off 7 bases at V and 5 bases at J, with 17 bases between the two ends. The length of the CDR3 is 14 residues. This chain's CDR3 is CASTLKSRGETQYF. The CDR3 coding sequence is TGTGCCAGCACCCTCAAATCAAGGGGGGAGACCCAGTACTTC.

The chain recombines TRBV19 with TRBJ2-7, with 7 bases identical to TRBD1. V lost 1 base and J lost 2; bases outside the gene matches: 5. CDR3 size: 15 residues. Germline V gene sequence: CDR1 LNHDA, CDR2 SQIVND (reference sequence). The CDR3 spells CASSIAADRTYEQYF. The CDR3 region has the DNA TGTGCCAGTAGTATAGCCGCGGACAGGACCTACGAGCAGTACTTC.

This clone was picked up one time. The V gene is TRBV6-2 or TRBV6-3, the J gene TRBJ2-1; D is unclear. CDR3 length: 12 amino acids. CDR1 is MNHEY, CDR2 SVGEGT, per germline. V lost 1 base, J lost 6 bases, and 4 bases lay in between. The CDR3 DNA sequence: TGTGCCAGCAGTTACTGGCTCAATGAGCAGTTCTTC. The encoded protein is CASSYWLNEQFF.

This clone has only one observation. For the CDR3, the DNA is TGTGCCAGCAGGAGATCCGGGACAGGTGGCTACACCTTC. Residues: CASRRSGTGGYTF. V is TRBV12-3 or TRBV12-4 and J is TRBJ1-2, with TRBD1 matching 8 bases. V gave up 6 bases and J gave up 7 bases; unmatched junction bases: 7. The CDR3 spans 13 residues.

The chain carries TRBV19 and TRBJ1-1; unclear D gene. The CDR3 covers 13 residues. V was clipped by 0 bases and J by 1 base, with 3 bases between them. In germline, CDR1 is LNHDA, CDR2 SQIVND (reference sequence). The DNA of the CDR3 is TGTGCCAGTAGTATAGACAAGAACACTGAAGCTTTCTTT. Translated: CASSIDKNTEAFF. Full variable domain (remainder filled in from reference TRBV19 and TRBJ1-1): DGGITQSPKYLFRKEGQNVTLSCEQNLNHDAMYWYRQDPGQGLRLIYYSQIVNDFQKGDIAEGYSVSREKKESFPLTVTSAQKNPTAFYLCASSIDKNTEAFFGQGTRLTVV.

The gene calls are TRBV7-2 and TRBJ2-5, with D tentatively TRBD2 (5 bases). Germline V gene lookup returns CDR1 SGHTA and CDR2 FQGNSA. V was shortened by 5 bases and J by 4 bases, with 11 bases between the two germline ends. CDR3 length: 13 amino acids. The CDR3 bases are TGTGCCAGCAGCCCGGGATTATTAGAGACCCAGTACTTC. Its translation is CASSPGLLETQYF. The full variable domain, in which reference TRBV7-2 and TRBJ2-5 provide the parts outside the CDR3, is GAGVSQSPSNKVTEKGKDVELRCDPISGHTALYWYRQSLGQGLEFLIYFQGNSAPDKSGLPSDRFSAERTGGSVSTLTIQRTQQEDSAVYLCASSPGLLETQYFGPGTRLLVL.

The chain links TRBV24-1 to TRBJ2-7; 14 bases align to TRBD2. The CDR3 totals 15 residues. Germline assignment: CDR1 KGHDR and CDR2 SFDVKD. V lost 6 bases and J lost 5; bases outside the gene matches: 5. CDR3 protein: CATSTPGLAGDEQYF. CDR3 bases: TGTGCCACCAGTACCCCGGGACTAGCGGGAGACGAGCAGTACTTC.

The chain links TRBV7-2 to TRBJ2-2; 8 bases match TRBD2. The junction had 9 bases not matched to a gene; V was cut back by 5 bases and J by 4 bases. CDR3 length: 16 amino acids. Germline loops: CDR1 SGHTA, CDR2 FQGNSA. The CDR3 nucleotides read TGTGCCAGCAGCGTTGAAGCGGGAGTGGGCACCGGGGAGCTGTTTTTT. Translated, it gives CASSVEAGVGTGELFF.

The chain recombines TRBV3-1 (or the pseudogene TRBV3-2) with TRBJ2-2; D may be TRBD2 (5 bases). With 0 bases removed from V and 2 bases from J, the gap between germline ends came to 10 bases. This CDR3 has 16 amino acids. CDR1 LGHDT and CDR2 YNNKEL come from the germline V gene (reference sequence). The CDR3 bases are TGTGCCAGCAGCCAAGACGGCAGGACTAACACCGGGGAGCTGTTTTTT. This encodes CASSQDGRTNTGELFF.

The genes are TRBV9 and TRBJ1-1; unclear D gene. The CDR3 runs 14 residues. Germline CDR1 and CDR2: SGDLS and YYNGEE. The germline V and J ends were trimmed by 2 bases and 1 base, with 9 bases remaining between them. The CDR3 DNA reads as TGTGCCAGCAGCGTGAGGCCCTCGAACACTGAAGCTTTCTTT. Translation gives CASSVRPSNTEAFF.

The chain joins TRBV4-2 to TRBJ2-1, with 8 nucleotides matching TRBD2. The CDR3 sequence is 14 residues long. V shed 2 bases, J shed 9 bases, and the junction held 6 bases outside the gene matches. The V gene's germline CDR1 is LGHNA and CDR2 YNFKEQ. This chain's CDR3 is CASSQQAGVTEQFF. The CDR3 DNA reads TGTGCCAGCAGCCAACAAGCGGGAGTGACTGAGCAGTTCTTC.

This clone has only a few counts. The CDR3 here is CASSLAGDGQPQHF. The CDR3 coding sequence is TGCGCCAGCAGCTTGGCAGGGGACGGGCAGCCCCAGCATTTT. The V gene is TRBV5-1, the J gene TRBJ1-5, with D tentatively TRBD1 (6 bases). V was trimmed by 0 bases and J by 7 bases, leaving 11 bases between them. Germline V gene lookup returns CDR1 SGHRS and CDR2 YFSETQ. CDR3 length equals 14 residues.

The rearrangement joins TRBV2 to TRBJ1-2; 8 bases are a match to TRBD1. The CDR3 loop spans 14 amino acids. Germline V CDR1 and CDR2: SNHLY, FYNNEI. V dropped 3 bases and J dropped 4; count of bases not matched to a gene: 4. CDR3: CASSDATGAYGYTF. The CDR3 DNA is TGTGCCAGCAGTGACGCGACAGGGGCCTATGGCTACACCTTC.